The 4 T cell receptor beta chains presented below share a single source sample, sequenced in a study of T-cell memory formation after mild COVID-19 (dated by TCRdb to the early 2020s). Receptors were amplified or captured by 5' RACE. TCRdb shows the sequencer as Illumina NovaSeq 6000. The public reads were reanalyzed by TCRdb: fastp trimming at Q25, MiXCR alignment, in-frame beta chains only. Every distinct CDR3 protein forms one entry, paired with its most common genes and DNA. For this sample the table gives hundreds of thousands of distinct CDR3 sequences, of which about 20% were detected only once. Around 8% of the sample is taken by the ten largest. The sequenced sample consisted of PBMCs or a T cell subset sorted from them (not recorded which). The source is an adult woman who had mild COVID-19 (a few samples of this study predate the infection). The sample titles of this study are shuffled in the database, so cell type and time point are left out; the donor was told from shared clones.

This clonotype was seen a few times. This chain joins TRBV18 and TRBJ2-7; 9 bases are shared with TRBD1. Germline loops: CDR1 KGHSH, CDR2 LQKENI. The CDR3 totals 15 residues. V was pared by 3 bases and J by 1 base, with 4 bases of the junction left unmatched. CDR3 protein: CASSPKGQGSYEQYF. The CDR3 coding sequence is TGTGCCAGCTCACCGAAGGGACAGGGATCCTACGAGCAGTACTTC.

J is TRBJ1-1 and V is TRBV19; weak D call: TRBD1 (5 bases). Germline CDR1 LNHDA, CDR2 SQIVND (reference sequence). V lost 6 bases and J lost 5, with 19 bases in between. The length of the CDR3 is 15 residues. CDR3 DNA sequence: TGTGCCAGTAGGCGGTTAACAGGTCAAGCGACTGAAGCTTTCTTT. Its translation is CASRRLTGQATEAFF.

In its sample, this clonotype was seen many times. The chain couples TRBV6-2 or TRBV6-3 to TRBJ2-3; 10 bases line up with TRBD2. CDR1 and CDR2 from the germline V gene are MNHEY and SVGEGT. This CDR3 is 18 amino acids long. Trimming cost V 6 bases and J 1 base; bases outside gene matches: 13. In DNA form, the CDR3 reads TGTGCCAGCAGCCAGGGACTAGCGAGCCTCTCCGGCACAGATACGCAGTATTTT. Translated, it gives CASSQGLASLSGTDTQYF.

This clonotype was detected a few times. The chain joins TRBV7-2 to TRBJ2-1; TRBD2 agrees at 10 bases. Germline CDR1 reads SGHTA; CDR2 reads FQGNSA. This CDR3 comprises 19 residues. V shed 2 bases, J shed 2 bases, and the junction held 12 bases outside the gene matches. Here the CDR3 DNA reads TGTGCCAGCAGCTTACCGACCCGGATAGCGGGGGGAACCTACAATGAGCAGTTCTTC. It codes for CASSLPTRIAGGTYNEQFF. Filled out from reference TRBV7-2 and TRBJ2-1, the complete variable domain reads GAGVSQSPSNKVTEKGKDVELRCDPISGHTALYWYRQSLGQGLEFLIYFQGNSAPDKSGLPSDRFSAERTGGSVSTLTIQRTQQEDSAVYLCASSLPTRIAGGTYNEQFFGPGTRLTVL.